This is a list of T cell receptor beta chains from one sample in a study of early T cells in non-severe SARS-CoV-2 infection. TCRdb processed the 5' RACE reads anew with MiXCR; each CDR3 protein has one entry. This sample has more than 55,000 distinct CDR3 sequences; around an eighth occur once, and the top ten carry around 4.5%. What was sequenced was whole blood. The receptors here all came from an adult who was a healthcare worker with PCR-confirmed SARS-CoV-2 infection or an uninfected control (not recorded which). The conserved cysteine and the conserved F or W are not part of the CDR3 here. Clone size, where shown, is once, few, many, or a class for clones that have expanded.

j_call,clone_size,v_call,cdr3_aa
TRBJ2-7,many,TRBV12-3/TRBV12-4,ASSFPQGSSYEQY
TRBJ2-7,few,TRBV2,ASSEGGRVEQY
TRBJ1-5,many,TRBV12-3/TRBV12-4,ASSRGASNQPQH
TRBJ2-7,many,TRBV7-6,ASSRRGTNMPFVDSYEQY
TRBJ2-1,many,TRBV7-2,ASSFRTGGLYEQF
TRBJ2-5,many,TRBV7-2,ARTKGQTWGETQY
TRBJ1-1,few,TRBV11-2,ASSPGFPSTEAF
TRBJ2-1,few,TRBV20-1,SAGERSYNEQF
TRBJ2-1,many,TRBV7-2,ASSLTHYNEQF
TRBJ2-7,-,TRBV12-3/TRBV12-4,ASSLKGSGDYEQY
TRBJ2-5,few,TRBV20-1,SATSGGGETQY
TRBJ1-5,few,TRBV7-8,ASSPNRAGSNQPQH
TRBJ1-1,-,TRBV7-6,TSSLVVNTEAF
TRBJ1-2,-,TRBV18,ASSLPPGLGGYT